The sequence of this T cell receptor beta chain was determined in a study of memory CD4+ T cells and cytomegalovirus serostatus. Single viable CD3+CD4+CD8-CD45RO+ cells were sorted as the memory CD4+ T cells. Per germline, CDR1 MNHEY and CDR2 SVGAGI. There are 14 residues in the CDR3. V was clipped by 5 bases and J by 11 bases; unmatched bases: 13. This table comes from immunoSEQ multiplex PCR, and its TCRdb copy is limited to in-frame clones, with some not included. The data hold 65,000 to 95,000 clones, with 80% observed a single time. The clonotype was recovered from an adult in good health and CMV-seronegative. Sequenced sample: memory CD4+ T cells from blood. The J gene is TRBJ2-7, the V gene TRBV6-5; 9 bases agree with TRBD1. CDR3 in DNA: TGTGCCAGCAGTACCCGGTGGGAACAGGGGGCTAAGTACTTC. It codes for CASSTRWEQGAKYF.